This T cell receptor (beta chain) was obtained from a study of CD8 T cells in Susac syndrome. Germline lookup yields CDR1 LGHNA and CDR2 YSLEER. V gave up 0 bases and J gave up 4 bases, with 12 bases separating them. This CDR3 has 16 residues. RNA totalling about 0.45 to 1 ug underwent reverse transcription with random hexamers. Each CDR3 protein gets one entry after TCRdb re-called the immunoSEQ multiplex PCR reads with MiXCR. The table records about 76,000 distinct CDR3 sequences, about 94% of them present only once. With respect to this clonotype: Its cognate antigen is unknown.

General observations from the study: The number of Susac-specific public clones found was around 16 in total CD8+ repertoires and four or five in CD8+ TEMRA repertoires.

Sequenced: CD8+ T cells from PBMCs. This TCR was sampled from a human donor with Susac syndrome. The gene calls are TRBV4-3 and TRBJ1-4, with D possibly TRBD1 on 5 matching bases. The CDR3 DNA reads as TGCGCCAGCAGCCAAGATGGGGAGGGGTTTAATGAAAAACTGTTTTTT. It is translated as CASSQDGEGFNEKLFF.